This T cell receptor (beta chain) came from a study of T cell changes during pregnancy in multiple sclerosis. The CDR3 contains 15 residues. Germline assignment: CDR1 LNHDA and CDR2 SQIVND (reference sequence). Trimming shortened V by 9 bases and J by 4 bases, and 22 bases separated the two germline ends. Measured with immunoSEQ multiplex PCR; TCRdb has only the in-frame clones, and not every one. The table records roughly 42,000 clones, more than 85% of them present only once. This clone was counted only a few times. The chain carries TRBV19 and TRBJ2-7, with TRBD1 as a possible D gene (6 bases). The sequence derives from a female donor in good health, enrolled as a control in a pregnancy study. This material consisted of CD4+ T cells from peripheral blood mononuclear cells, taken in the second trimester of pregnancy. The CDR3 DNA sequence: TGTGCCAGCCCGCCCGTGTCTGGACAGACTTACGAGCAGTACTTC. Protein: CASPPVSGQTYEQYF.